This record looks at one T cell receptor beta chain sequence and its context. Assay used: immunoSEQ multiplex PCR; TCRdb lists only in-frame clones, some missing. The table records about 600,000 clones, less than 98% of them present only once. This sample stems from a study of shared clonotypes between healthy human individuals. This CDR3 region has 16 residues. The ends lost 1 base at V and 9 bases at J; junction bases unmatched: 9. CDR1 is SGHAT, CDR2 FQNNGV, per germline. V is TRBV11-2 and J is TRBJ2-1, with 10 bases that match TRBD2. The source material was naive CD4+ T cells sorted from blood. The subset was: CD45RA+ positively selected. The sequence came from a woman in her 30s in good health. In DNA form, the CDR3 reads TGTGCCAGCAGCTTAGGAGGCGGGCTAGCGGGAGTTGAGCAGTTCTTC. It specifies CASSLGGGLAGVEQFF.